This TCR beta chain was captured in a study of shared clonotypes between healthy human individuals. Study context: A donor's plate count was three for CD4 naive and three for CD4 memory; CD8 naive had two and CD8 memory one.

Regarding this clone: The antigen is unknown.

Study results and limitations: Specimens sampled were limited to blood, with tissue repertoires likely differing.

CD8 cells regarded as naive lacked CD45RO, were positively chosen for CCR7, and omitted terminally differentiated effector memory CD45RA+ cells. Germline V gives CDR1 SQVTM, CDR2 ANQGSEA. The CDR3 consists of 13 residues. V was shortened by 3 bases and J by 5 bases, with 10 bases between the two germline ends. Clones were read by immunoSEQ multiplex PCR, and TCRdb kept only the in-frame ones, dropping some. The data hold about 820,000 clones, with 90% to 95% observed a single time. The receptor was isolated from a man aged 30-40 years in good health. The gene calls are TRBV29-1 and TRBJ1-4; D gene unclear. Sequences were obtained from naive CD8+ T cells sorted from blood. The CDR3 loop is CSVEGRENEKLFF. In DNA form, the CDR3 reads TGCAGCGTTGAGGGGAGAGAGAATGAAAAACTGTTTTTT.